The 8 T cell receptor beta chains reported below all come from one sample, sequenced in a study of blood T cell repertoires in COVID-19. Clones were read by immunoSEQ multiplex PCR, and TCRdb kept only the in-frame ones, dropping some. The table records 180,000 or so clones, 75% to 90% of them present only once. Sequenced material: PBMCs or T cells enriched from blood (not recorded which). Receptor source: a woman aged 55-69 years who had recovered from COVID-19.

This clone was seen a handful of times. CDR3 loop: CASSLDRVSHEQYF. The CDR3 nucleotides are TGTGCCAGCAGCTTAGACAGGGTAAGCCACGAGCAGTACTTC. The chain links TRBV7-8 to TRBJ2-7; D is perhaps TRBD1 (6 bases). The CDR3 has 14 residues. The V gene's germline CDR1 is SGHVS and CDR2 FQNEAQ. Trimming cost V 1 base and J 5 bases, with 12 bases left between them.

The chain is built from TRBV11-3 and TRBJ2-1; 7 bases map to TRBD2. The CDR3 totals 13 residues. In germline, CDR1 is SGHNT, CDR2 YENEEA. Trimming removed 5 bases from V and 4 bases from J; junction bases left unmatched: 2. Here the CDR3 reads CASSQAGYNEQFF. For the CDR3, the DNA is TGTGCCAGCAGCCAAGCGGGGTACAATGAGCAGTTCTTC.

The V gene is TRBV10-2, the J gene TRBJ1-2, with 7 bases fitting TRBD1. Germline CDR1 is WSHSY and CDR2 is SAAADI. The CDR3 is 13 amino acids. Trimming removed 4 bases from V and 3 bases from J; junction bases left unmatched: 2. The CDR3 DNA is TGCGCCAGCAGTGGAACAGGGGACTATGGCTACACCTTC. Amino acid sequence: CASSGTGDYGYTF.

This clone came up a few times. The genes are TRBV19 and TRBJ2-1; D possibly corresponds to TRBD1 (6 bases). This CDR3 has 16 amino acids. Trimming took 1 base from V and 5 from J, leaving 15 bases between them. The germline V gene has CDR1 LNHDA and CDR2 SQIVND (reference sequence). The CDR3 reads CASSIGTRGRNNEQFF. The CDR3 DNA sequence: TGTGCCAGTAGTATAGGGACCAGGGGAAGGAACAATGAGCAGTTCTTC.

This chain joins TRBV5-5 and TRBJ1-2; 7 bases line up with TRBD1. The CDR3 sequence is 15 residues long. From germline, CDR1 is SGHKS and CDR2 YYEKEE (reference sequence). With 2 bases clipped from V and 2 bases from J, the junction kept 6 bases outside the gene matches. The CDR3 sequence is CASSLDPGQNYGYTF. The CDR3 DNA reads TGTGCCAGCAGCTTAGATCCGGGACAGAACTATGGCTACACCTTC. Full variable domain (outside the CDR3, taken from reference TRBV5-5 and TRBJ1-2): DAGVTQSPTHLIKTRGQQVTLRCSPISGHKSVSWYQQVLGQGPQFIFQYYEKEERGRGNFPDRFSARQFPNYSSELNVNALLLGDSALYLCASSLDPGQNYGYTFGSGTRLTVV.

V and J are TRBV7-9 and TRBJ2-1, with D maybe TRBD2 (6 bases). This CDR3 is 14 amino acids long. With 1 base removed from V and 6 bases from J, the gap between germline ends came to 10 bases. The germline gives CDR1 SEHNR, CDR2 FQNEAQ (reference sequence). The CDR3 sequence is CASSLGVGSNEQFF. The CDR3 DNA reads TGTGCCAGCAGCTTAGGGGTCGGGAGCAATGAGCAGTTCTTC.

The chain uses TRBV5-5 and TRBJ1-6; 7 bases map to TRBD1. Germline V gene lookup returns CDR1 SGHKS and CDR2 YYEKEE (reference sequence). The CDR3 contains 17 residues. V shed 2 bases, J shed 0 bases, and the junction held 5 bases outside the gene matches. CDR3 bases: TGTGCCAGCAGCTTCGCGGGACAGAGCTCCTATAATTCACCCCTCCACTTT. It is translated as CASSFAGQSSYNSPLHF.

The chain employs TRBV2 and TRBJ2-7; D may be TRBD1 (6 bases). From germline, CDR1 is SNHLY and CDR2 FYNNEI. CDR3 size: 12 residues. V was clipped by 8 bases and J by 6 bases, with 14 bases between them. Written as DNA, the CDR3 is TGTGCCAGCTCAGGGGCGGTGGTCGAGCAGTACTTC. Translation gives CASSGAVVEQYF.